The next 28 T cell receptor beta chains were all read from a single sample in a study of T cell repertoires in cytomegalovirus infection. Each CDR3 protein is one row after TCRdb ran MiXCR on the reads. The profile shows approximately 550,000 distinct CDR3 sequences, more than 15% of them singletons. Sequencing was performed on CD8+ T cells from PBMCs. These receptors were collected from a human donor in good health (CMV status not recorded). Some clones in this sample may be carry-over from other donors' samples.

This clonotype was counted a few times. The chain joins TRBV9 to TRBJ2-1, with D possibly TRBD2 on 5 matching bases. CDR1 is SGDLS and CDR2 is YYNGEE in the germline V gene. The CDR3 has 16 residues. V shed 0 bases and J shed 6 bases, with 16 bases lying between them. CDR3 in DNA: TGTGCCAGCAGCGTAGGAGCCCGCACTAGAGTCAATGAGCAGTTCTTC. Its protein is CASSVGARTRVNEQFF.

V usage is TRBV20-1 and J usage is TRBJ1-5; 11 bases match TRBD1. Germline CDR1 DFQATT, CDR2 SNEGSKA (reference sequence). This CDR3 is 21 amino acids long. The V and J ends lost 1 base and 0 bases, in that order; junction bases with no gene match: 17. The CDR3 is CSARGDPGTGGDVYSNQPQHF. CDR3 nucleotides: TGCAGTGCTAGAGGCGACCCCGGGACAGGGGGAGACGTTTATAGCAATCAGCCCCAGCATTTT.

This clonotype appeared many times. This sequence joins TRBV6-4 and TRBJ1-5, with TRBD1 matching 7 bases. Trimming removed 8 bases from V and 4 bases from J; junction bases left unmatched: 17. The CDR3 is 17 residues long. Germline V lookup: CDR1 MRHNA, CDR2 SNTAGT. The CDR3 DNA is TGTGCCAGCCCGGACAGGAGCCTTCAATTTAGGAATCAGCCCCAGCATTTT. It translates to CASPDRSLQFRNQPQHF.

This clonotype was observed at least ten times. The gene calls are TRBV28 and TRBJ2-4; 8 positions agree with TRBD2. The CDR3 has 15 residues. The germline V gene encodes CDR1 MDHEN and CDR2 SYDVKM. Trimming took 5 bases from V and 7 from J; bases not matched to a gene: 10. The CDR3 DNA reads as TGTGCCAGCAGTAGTAGCGGGACGACTGGGAACATTCAGTACTTC. It specifies CASSSSGTTGNIQYF.

Ten or more counts support this clonotype. V and J are TRBV7-6 and TRBJ2-3; 8 bases line up with TRBD2. Trimming took 5 bases from V and 1 from J; bases not matched to a gene: 8. The CDR3 length is 16 residues. Germline V gives CDR1 SGHVS, CDR2 FNYEAQ. As DNA, the CDR3 is TGTGCCAGCAGCGGTCCGGGGGGGCTCGGCACAGATACGCAGTATTTT. It is translated as CASSGPGGLGTDTQYF.

The chain combines TRBV20-1 with TRBJ2-3, with D perhaps matching TRBD2 (5 bases). Trimming pared 1 base from V and 3 bases from J, leaving 14 bases between. The CDR3 has 15 amino acids. CDR1 and CDR2 from the germline V gene are DFQATT and SNEGSKA (reference sequence). The CDR3 DNA reads as TGCAGTGCTAGAGTTTCAGCGGACGAAACAGATACGCAGTATTTT. As protein: CSARVSADETDTQYF.

Concerning this clonotype itself: A junction boundary mismatches the germline segment, possibly from a read error. The chain is built from TRBV4-2 and TRBJ2-3; no reliable D call. Germline-derived CDR1 and CDR2 are LGHNA and YNFKEQ. This CDR3 has 15 amino acids. The DNA of the CDR3 is TGTGCCAGCAGCCAAGATAAACGCCGAGCAGACACGCAGTATTTT. Translation: CASSQDKRRADTQYF.

The chain links TRBV3-1 to TRBJ2-3; TRBD2 matches at 9 bases. Germline V lookup: CDR1 LGHDT, CDR2 YNNKEL (reference sequence). V gave up 0 bases and J gave up 0 bases; unmatched junction bases: 13. The CDR3 length is 20 residues. The CDR3 nucleotides read TGTGCCAGCAGCCAAGAAGGTCGTGGTGGACTAGCGACTAGCACAGATACGCAGTATTTT. This sequence encodes CASSQEGRGGLATSTDTQYF.

A few counts support this clonotype. The chain carries TRBV20-1 and TRBJ2-2; 10 positions match TRBD2. Trimming at V came to 6 bases and at J to 6 bases, leaving 10 bases not matched to a gene. The CDR3 has 15 amino acids. Germline assignment: CDR1 DFQATT and CDR2 SNEGSKA (reference sequence). CDR3 in DNA: TGCAGTGCATCGAGCGGGAGGGCCGAATCCGGGGAGCTGTTTTTT. It yields the protein CSASSGRAESGELFF.

This clonotype was counted many times. V usage is TRBV6-5 and J usage is TRBJ2-7; D uncertain. The CDR3 contains 14 residues. The V end was cut by 1 base, the J end by 1 base, with 8 bases between. Germline loops: CDR1 MNHEY, CDR2 SVGAGI. CDR3 in DNA: TGTGCCAGCAGTTACTTGTCCGATTCCTACGAGCAGTACTTC. Translation: CASSYLSDSYEQYF.

There are many counts of this clonotype. The V and J genes are TRBV29-1 and TRBJ2-7; 10 bases align to TRBD2. Per the germline V gene, CDR1 is SQVTM and CDR2 is ANQGSEA. The CDR3 covers 17 residues. After removal of 5 bases from V and 3 bases from J, the junction contained 16 bases not matched to a gene. CDR3 in amino acids: CSVFGTGRLAGGYEQYF. CDR3 nucleotides: TGCAGCGTTTTCGGAACAGGTCGACTAGCGGGTGGCTACGAGCAGTACTTC.

This clonotype has a handful of counts. The chain links TRBV7-9 to TRBJ1-5; D not resolved. Germline lookup yields CDR1 SEHNR and CDR2 FQNEAQ (reference sequence). V was shortened by 5 bases and J by 1 base, with 6 bases between the two germline ends. CDR3 length equals 13 residues. CDR3 amino acids: CASSGKSNQPQHF. The CDR3 nucleotides read TGTGCCAGCAGCGGGAAGAGCAATCAGCCCCAGCATTTT.

This clonotype was counted between two and nine times. The J gene is TRBJ2-7, the V gene TRBV14; perhaps TRBD2 as D (5 bases). CDR3 length equals 18 residues. The germline V gene has CDR1 SGHDN and CDR2 FVKESK. Between the trimmed V and J ends, which lost 0 bases and 0 bases, there was a span of 18 bases. As DNA, the CDR3 is TGTGCCAGCAGCCAAGATCGGGTAGACTATCTAAGCTCCTACGAGCAGTACTTC. Its translation is CASSQDRVDYLSSYEQYF.

This chain joins TRBV20-1 and TRBJ2-7; 7 bases match TRBD1. CDR1 DFQATT and CDR2 SNEGSKA come from the germline V gene (reference sequence). The CDR3 is made up of 13 amino acids. J lost 1 base, V lost 5 bases, and 5 bases had no gene match. The CDR3 sequence is CSAVGTVSYEQYF. DNA for the CDR3: TGCAGTGCTGTCGGGACAGTGTCCTACGAGCAGTACTTC.

The CDR3 sequence: CASSRTGWPTGELFF. The CDR3 coding sequence is TGTGCCAGCAGCCGGACGGGTTGGCCGACCGGGGAGCTGTTTTTT. This rearrangement joins TRBV6-5 to TRBJ2-2; D remains ambiguous. This CDR3 contains 15 residues. Germline assignment: CDR1 MNHEY and CDR2 SVGAGI. Trimming took off 6 bases at V and 5 bases at J, with 16 bases between the two ends.

This clonotype occurred many times. V usage is TRBV7-9 and J usage is TRBJ2-1; D is unresolved. V lost 5 bases and J 6 bases, leaving 17 bases between the germline ends. This CDR3 is built from 15 residues. Germline V gives CDR1 SEHNR, CDR2 FQNEAQ (reference sequence). The DNA of the CDR3 is TGTGCCAGCAGCAGGCCCGGGCTCCACTTCAATGAGCAGTTCTTC. Translated, it gives CASSRPGLHFNEQFF.

This clonotype was counted only a few times. The chain joins TRBV12-5 to TRBJ1-1, with 12 bases fitting TRBD1. The CDR3 runs 19 residues. The germline CDR1 and CDR2 sequences are LGHNT and FRNRAP. The junction had 10 bases not matched to a gene; V was cut back by 1 base and J by 1 base. The DNA of the CDR3 is TGTGCTAGTGGTTTGGGCTCCGGGACAGGGGGCTTGAAGAACACTGAAGCTTTCTTT. It codes for CASGLGSGTGGLKNTEAFF.

This clonotype has at least ten counts. The chain recombines TRBV4-2 with TRBJ2-7, with D unclear. V was shortened by 6 bases and J by 2 bases, with 14 bases between the two germline ends. This CDR3 is built from 14 residues. Germline V gene lookup returns CDR1 LGHNA and CDR2 YNFKEQ. The CDR3: CASRGDSIAYEQYF. CDR3 bases: TGTGCCAGCAGGGGCGACTCGATAGCCTACGAGCAGTACTTC.

This chain joins TRBV3-1 and TRBJ2-7; TRBD1 aligns across 7 bases. Losses at the gene ends were 0 bases for V and 7 bases for J; bases not matched to a gene: 3. The CDR3 is 13 amino acids. Germline values: CDR1 LGHDT, CDR2 YNNKEL (reference sequence). The CDR3 sequence: CASSQEQGWEQYF. CDR3 in DNA: TGTGCCAGCAGCCAAGAACAGGGGTGGGAGCAGTACTTC.

This clonotype showed up many times. The chain carries TRBV27 and TRBJ2-2; 10 bases match TRBD2. Germline trimming cut 6 bases from V and 7 bases from J; bases unmatched to any gene: 8. Germline CDR1 is MNHEY and CDR2 is SMNVEV (reference sequence). The CDR3 runs to 15 residues. CDR3 sequence: CASSLSSGGLGELFF. The CDR3 nucleotides read TGTGCCAGCAGCCTCTCTAGCGGGGGCCTCGGGGAGCTGTTTTTT.

The chain carries TRBV27 and TRBJ2-1; TRBD2 aligns across 8 bases. CDR3 length: 14 residues. J was trimmed by 10 bases and V by 2 bases; bases with no gene match: 7. Germline-derived CDR1 and CDR2 are MNHEY and SMNVEV (reference sequence). CDR3 coding DNA: TGTGCCAGCAGTTTACCGGGAGGGCCCCACGAGCAGTTCTTC. Translating it yields CASSLPGGPHEQFF.

This clonotype appeared many times. The chain employs TRBV6-5 and TRBJ2-3, with 10 bases identical to TRBD2. The junction had 0 bases not matched to a gene; V was cut back by 0 bases and J by 0 bases. The CDR3 contains 16 residues. Germline CDR1 MNHEY, CDR2 SVGAGI. As DNA, the CDR3 is TGTGCCAGCAGTTACTCGACTAGCGGGAGCACAGATACGCAGTATTTT. Translating gives CASSYSTSGSTDTQYF.

There are many counts of this clonotype. V usage is TRBV7-8 and J usage is TRBJ2-7, with 7 nucleotides matching TRBD1. There are 15 residues in the CDR3. J was trimmed by 2 bases and V by 6 bases; bases with no gene match: 10. Germline V gene data show CDR1 as SGHVS and CDR2 as FQNEAQ. The CDR3 DNA follows: TGTGCCAGCAGTTATTCGACCGGGACAGCCTACGAGCAGTACTTC. Translating gives CASSYSTGTAYEQYF.

Ten or more counts support this clonotype. The CDR3 loop is CSADGTAYTEAFF. CDR3 coding DNA: TGCAGTGCGGACGGGACAGCTTACACTGAAGCTTTCTTT. This chain links TRBV20-1 with TRBJ1-1, with 7 bases lining up with TRBD1. Germline CDR1 reads DFQATT; CDR2 reads SNEGSKA (reference sequence). The CDR3 spans 13 residues. Trimming at V came to 6 bases and at J to 3 bases, leaving 7 bases not matched to a gene.

Many counts were recorded for this clonotype. This chain joins TRBV7-9 and TRBJ2-1; 9 nucleotides line up with TRBD2. The germline gives CDR1 SEHNR, CDR2 FQNEAQ (reference sequence). V trimming: 2 bases; J trimming: 7 bases; junction bases outside the gene matches: 6. The CDR3 extends over 15 amino acids. This CDR3 is CASSLIAGARNEQFF. In DNA form, the CDR3 reads TGTGCCAGCAGCTTAATAGCGGGAGCCCGGAATGAGCAGTTCTTC.

This clonotype was counted between two and nine times. One junction end does not reproduce the germline sequence, and a read error may be involved. This chain links TRBV2 with TRBJ2-7; 7 bases match TRBD1. The CDR3 is 9 amino acids. The germline V gene has CDR1 SNHLY and CDR2 FYNNEI. Written as DNA, the CDR3 is TGTGCCAGCAGCCCGGACAGGAACTTC. This encodes CASSPDRNF.

This clonotype was seen ten or more times. The chain couples TRBV7-9 to TRBJ2-5, with D perhaps TRBD2 (6 bases). V was cut by 4 bases and J by 4 bases, with 25 bases left in between. Germline CDR1 is SEHNR and CDR2 is FQNEAQ (reference sequence). The CDR3 is 18 residues long. The CDR3 protein is CASSSPSGSSGVGETQYF. CDR3 nucleotide sequence: TGTGCCAGCAGCTCCCCAAGCGGATCTTCGGGGGTGGGAGAGACCCAGTACTTC. Complete variable domain (other parts from reference TRBV7-9 and TRBJ2-5): DTGVSQNPRHKITKRGQNVTFRCDPISEHNRLYWYRQTLGQGPEFLTYFQNEAQLEKSRLLSDRFSAERPKGSFSTLEIQRTEQGDSAMYLCASSSPSGSSGVGETQYFGPGTRLLVL.

The CDR3 loop is CASSLAGNEAFF. DNA for the CDR3: TGTGCCAGCAGCTTGGCAGGGAATGAAGCTTTCTTT. V gene TRBV5-4 combines with J gene TRBJ1-1; a weak D match, TRBD1 (5 bases). Germline assignment: CDR1 SGHNT and CDR2 YYREEE (reference sequence). CDR3 length: 12 residues. V was shortened by 0 bases and J by 7 bases, with 7 bases between the two germline ends.